Reported below is one T cell receptor (beta chain). Its antigen is still unknown. CDR3 length: 15 residues. Trimming removed 0 bases at V and 4 bases at J, with 12 bases between. Germline V gene data show CDR1 as SNHLY and CDR2 as FYNNEI. This entry belongs to a study of vaccination effects on CD4 cells after COVID-19. Antigen-specific CD4+ T cells were expanded (with viral peptide pools) by the ViraFEST assay ahead of sequencing. Once cultured for under 11 days, the cells underwent separation to obtain CD4+ T cells. In the vaccine recipients, nucleocapsid antibodies were negative and there was no prior SARS-CoV-2 infection. The researchers cultured 1.5 million to 2.5 million PBMC per well with approximately 10 IU/ml IL-2 and roughly 10 ug/ml peptides. Overall study results and limits: Recruitment yielded few convalescent patients, and the study had no early post-infection timepoints. Healthy vaccinees showed cross-reactivity with common cold coronaviruses in only 1 of 255 vaccine-induced clones. Late post-vaccination, clones induced by infection and those induced by vaccine underwent marked clonal contraction.

Using immunoSEQ multiplex PCR, the repertoire was profiled, and TCRdb retains in-frame clones only, with some absent. The sample has just under 45,000 clones, roughly 79% seen once. The starting material was CD4+ T cells from PBMCs cultured with SARS-CoV-2 spike peptides, obtained before COVID-19 vaccination. This sequence originates from a human donor who received a COVID-19 vaccine. This chain connects TRBV2 to TRBJ2-5, with a tentative D call TRBD2 (7 bases). The CDR3 spells CASSEAGGLGETQYF. The CDR3 coding sequence is TGTGCCAGCAGTGAAGCGGGGGGGCTTGGAGAGACCCAGTACTTC.